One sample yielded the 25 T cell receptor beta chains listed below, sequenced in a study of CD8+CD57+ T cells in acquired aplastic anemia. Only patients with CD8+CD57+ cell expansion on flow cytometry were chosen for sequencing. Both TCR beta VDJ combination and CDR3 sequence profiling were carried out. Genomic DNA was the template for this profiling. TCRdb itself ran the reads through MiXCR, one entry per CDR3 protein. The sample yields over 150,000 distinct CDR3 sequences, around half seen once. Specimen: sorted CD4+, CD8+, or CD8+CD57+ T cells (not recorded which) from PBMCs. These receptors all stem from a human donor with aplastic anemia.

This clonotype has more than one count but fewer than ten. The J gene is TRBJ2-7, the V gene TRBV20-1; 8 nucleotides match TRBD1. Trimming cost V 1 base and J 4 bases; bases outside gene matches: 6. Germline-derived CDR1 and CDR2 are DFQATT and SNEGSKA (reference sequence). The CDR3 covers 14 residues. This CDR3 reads CSARVPGGVYEQYF. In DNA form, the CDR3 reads TGCAGTGCTAGAGTTCCAGGGGGCGTTTACGAGCAGTACTTC.

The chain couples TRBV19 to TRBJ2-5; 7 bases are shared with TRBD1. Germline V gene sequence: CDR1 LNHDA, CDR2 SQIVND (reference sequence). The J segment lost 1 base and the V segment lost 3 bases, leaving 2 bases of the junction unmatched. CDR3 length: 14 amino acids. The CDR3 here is CASSISGGQETQYF. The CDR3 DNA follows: TGTGCCAGTAGTATCTCAGGGGGCCAAGAGACCCAGTACTTC.

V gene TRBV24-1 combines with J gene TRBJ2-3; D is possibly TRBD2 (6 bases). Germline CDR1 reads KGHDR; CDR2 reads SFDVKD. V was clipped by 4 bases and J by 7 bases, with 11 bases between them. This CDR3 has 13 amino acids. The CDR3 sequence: CATSDPGLNTQYF. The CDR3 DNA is TGTGCCACCAGTGACCCTGGACTAAATACGCAGTATTTT.

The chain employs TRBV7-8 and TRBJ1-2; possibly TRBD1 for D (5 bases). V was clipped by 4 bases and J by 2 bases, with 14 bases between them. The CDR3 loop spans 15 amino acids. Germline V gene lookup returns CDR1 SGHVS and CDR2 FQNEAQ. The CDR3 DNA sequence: TGTGCCAGCAGCTCAACCGGGGCAGGGAACTATGGCTACACCTTC. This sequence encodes CASSSTGAGNYGYTF.

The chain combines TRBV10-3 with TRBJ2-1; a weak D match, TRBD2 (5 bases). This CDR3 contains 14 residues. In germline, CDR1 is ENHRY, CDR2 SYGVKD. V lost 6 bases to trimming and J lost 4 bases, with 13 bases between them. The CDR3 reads CAIRRAGTYNEQFF. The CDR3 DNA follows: TGTGCCATCAGAAGGGCGGGTACATACAATGAGCAGTTCTTC.

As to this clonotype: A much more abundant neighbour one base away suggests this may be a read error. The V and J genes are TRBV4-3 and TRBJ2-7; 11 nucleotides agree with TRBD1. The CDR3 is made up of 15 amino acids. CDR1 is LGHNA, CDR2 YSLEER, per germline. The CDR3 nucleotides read TGCGCCAGCAGCCCCGGACAGGGGGCGGCCTACGAGCGGTACTTC. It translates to CASSPGQGAAYERYF.

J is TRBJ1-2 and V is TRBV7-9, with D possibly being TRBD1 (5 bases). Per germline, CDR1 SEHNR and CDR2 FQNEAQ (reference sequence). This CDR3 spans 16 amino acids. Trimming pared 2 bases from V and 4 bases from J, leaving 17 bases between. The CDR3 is CASSLRGSSGGYGYTF. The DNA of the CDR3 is TGTGCCAGCAGCTTACGAGGGAGTAGCGGGGGCTATGGCTACACCTTC.

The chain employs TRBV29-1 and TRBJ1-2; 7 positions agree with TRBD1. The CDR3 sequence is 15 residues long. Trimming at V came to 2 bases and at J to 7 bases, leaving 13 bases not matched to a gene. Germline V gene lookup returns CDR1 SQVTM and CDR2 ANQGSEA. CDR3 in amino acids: CSVEPTRGRIGGYTF. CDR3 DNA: TGCAGCGTTGAACCGACAAGGGGGCGAATCGGTGGCTACACCTTC.

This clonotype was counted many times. As DNA, the CDR3 is TGTGCCAGCAGCGTAGGAACCTTC. Amino acid sequence: CASSVGTF. The chain uses TRBV9 and TRBJ1-2; no clear D. The CDR3 loop spans 8 amino acids. Germline CDR1 and CDR2: SGDLS and YYNGEE. Trimming took off 0 bases at V and 14 bases at J, with 2 bases between the two ends.

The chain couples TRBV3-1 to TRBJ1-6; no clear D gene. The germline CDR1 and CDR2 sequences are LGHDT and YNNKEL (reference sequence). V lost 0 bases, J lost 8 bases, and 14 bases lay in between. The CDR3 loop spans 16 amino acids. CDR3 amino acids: CASSQEVRSLYSPLHF. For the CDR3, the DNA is TGTGCCAGCAGCCAAGAGGTTCGGTCTCTATATTCACCCCTCCACTTT.

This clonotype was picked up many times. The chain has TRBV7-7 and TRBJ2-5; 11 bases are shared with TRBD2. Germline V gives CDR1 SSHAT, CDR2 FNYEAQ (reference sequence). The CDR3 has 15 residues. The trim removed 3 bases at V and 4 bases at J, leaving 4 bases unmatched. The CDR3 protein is CASSFSGGAGETQYF. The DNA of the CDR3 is TGTGCCAGCAGCTTTAGCGGGGGGGCCGGAGAGACCCAGTACTTC.

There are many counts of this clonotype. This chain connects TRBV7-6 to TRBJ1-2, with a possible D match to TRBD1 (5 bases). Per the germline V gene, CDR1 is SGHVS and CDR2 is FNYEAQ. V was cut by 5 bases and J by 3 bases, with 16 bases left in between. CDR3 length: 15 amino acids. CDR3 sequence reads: CASSPQSGEDYGYTF. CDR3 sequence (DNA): TGTGCCAGCAGCCCGCAGTCGGGGGAGGACTATGGCTACACCTTC.

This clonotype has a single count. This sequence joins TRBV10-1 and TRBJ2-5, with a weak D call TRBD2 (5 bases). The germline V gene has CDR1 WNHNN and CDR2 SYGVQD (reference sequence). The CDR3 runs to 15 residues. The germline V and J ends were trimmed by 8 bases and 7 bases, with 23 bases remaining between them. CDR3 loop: CASEFNSPTSGTQYF. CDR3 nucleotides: TGCGCCAGCGAGTTTAATTCCCCAACAAGCGGGACCCAGTACTTC.

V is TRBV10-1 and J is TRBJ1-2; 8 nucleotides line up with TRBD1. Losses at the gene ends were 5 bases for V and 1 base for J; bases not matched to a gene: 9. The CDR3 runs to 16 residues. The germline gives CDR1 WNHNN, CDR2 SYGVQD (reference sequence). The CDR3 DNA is TGCGCCAGCAGTTCAGGGGGCCAACGTCATAACTATGGCTACACCTTC. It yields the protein CASSSGGQRHNYGYTF.

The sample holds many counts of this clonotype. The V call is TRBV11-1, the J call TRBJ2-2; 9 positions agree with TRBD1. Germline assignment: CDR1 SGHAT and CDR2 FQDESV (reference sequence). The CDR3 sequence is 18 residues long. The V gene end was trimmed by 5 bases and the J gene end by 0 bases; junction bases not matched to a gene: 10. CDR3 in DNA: TGTGCCAGCAGCCCTTCATGGGACAGGGCTGCGAACACCGGGGAGCTGTTTTTT. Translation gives CASSPSWDRAANTGELFF.

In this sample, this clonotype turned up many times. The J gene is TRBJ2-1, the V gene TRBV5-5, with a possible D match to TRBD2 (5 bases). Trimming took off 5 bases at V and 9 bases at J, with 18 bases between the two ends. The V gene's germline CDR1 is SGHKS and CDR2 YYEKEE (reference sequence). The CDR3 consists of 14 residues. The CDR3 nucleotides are TGTGCCAGCAGTCCGGCCGGATCCGGGGTTGAGCAGTTCTTC. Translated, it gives CASSPAGSGVEQFF.

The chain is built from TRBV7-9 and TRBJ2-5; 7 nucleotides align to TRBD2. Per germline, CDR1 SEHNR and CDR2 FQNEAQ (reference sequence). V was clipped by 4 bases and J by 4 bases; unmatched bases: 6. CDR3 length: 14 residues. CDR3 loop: CASSYSGGSETQYF. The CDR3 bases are TGTGCCAGCAGCTATTCGGGGGGTTCAGAGACCCAGTACTTC.

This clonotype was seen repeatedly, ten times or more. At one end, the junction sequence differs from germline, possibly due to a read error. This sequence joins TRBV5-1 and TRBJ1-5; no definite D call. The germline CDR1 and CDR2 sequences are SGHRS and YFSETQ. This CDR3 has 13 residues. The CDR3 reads CASSLDGNQPQHF. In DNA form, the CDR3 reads TGTGCCAGCAGCTTGGACGGTAATCAGCCCCAGCATTTT.

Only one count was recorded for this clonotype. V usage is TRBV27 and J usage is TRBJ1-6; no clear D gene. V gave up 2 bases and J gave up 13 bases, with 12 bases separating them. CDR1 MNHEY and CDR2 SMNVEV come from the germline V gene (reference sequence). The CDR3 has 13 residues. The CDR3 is CASSLGLVAPLHF. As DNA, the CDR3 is TGTGCCAGCAGTTTAGGGCTTGTGGCCCCCCTCCACTTT.

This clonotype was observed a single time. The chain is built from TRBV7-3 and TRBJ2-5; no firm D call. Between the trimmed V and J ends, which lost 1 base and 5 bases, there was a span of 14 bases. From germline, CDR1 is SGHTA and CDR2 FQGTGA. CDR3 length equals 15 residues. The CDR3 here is CASSLNGAYMETQYF. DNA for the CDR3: TGTGCCAGCAGCTTAAACGGCGCCTACATGGAGACCCAGTACTTC.

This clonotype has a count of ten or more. Written as DNA, the CDR3 is TGTGCCACCCACAGACGACTAGCGGGGCTCCAAGAGACCCAGTACTTC. Protein: CATHRRLAGLQETQYF. The chain carries TRBV15 and TRBJ2-5; 11 bases are shared with TRBD2. The trim removed 8 bases at V and 1 base at J, leaving 9 bases unmatched. This CDR3 is built from 16 residues. CDR1 is LNHNV and CDR2 is YYDKDF in the germline V gene (reference sequence).

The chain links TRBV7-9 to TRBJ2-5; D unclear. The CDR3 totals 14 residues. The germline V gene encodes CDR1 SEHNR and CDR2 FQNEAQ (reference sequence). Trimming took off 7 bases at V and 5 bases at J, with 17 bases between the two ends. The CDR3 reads CASNKDLEWETQYF. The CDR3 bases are TGTGCCAGCAACAAGGACCTTGAGTGGGAGACCCAGTACTTC.

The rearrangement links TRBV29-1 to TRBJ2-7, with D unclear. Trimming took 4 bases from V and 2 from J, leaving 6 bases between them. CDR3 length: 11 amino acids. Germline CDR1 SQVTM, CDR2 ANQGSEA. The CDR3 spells CSVARTYEQYF. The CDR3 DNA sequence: TGCAGCGTTGCCCGAACCTACGAGCAGTACTTC.

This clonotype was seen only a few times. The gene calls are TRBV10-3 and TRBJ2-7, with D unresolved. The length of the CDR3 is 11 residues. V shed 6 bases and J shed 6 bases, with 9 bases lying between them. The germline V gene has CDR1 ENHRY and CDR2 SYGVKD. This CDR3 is CAISDIFEQYF. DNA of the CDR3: TGTGCCATCAGCGACATTTTCGAGCAGTACTTC.

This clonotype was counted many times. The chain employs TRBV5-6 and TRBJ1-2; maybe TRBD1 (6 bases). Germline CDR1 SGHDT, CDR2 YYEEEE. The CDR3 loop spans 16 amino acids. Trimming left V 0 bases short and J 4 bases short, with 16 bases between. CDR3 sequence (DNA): TGTGCCAGCAGCTTGGGCCCCCGGGACACTACCTATGGCTACACCTTC. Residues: CASSLGPRDTTYGYTF. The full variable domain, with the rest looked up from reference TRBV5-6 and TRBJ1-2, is DAGVTQSPTHLIKTRGQQVTLRCSPKSGHDTVSWYQQALGQGPQFIFQYYEEEERQRGNFPDRFSGHQFPNYSSELNVNALLLGDSALYLCASSLGPRDTTYGYTFGSGTRLTVV.